This TCR beta chain was identified during a study of glioma-infiltrating T cells. This clonotype was seen at least ten times. V lost 5 bases and J 5 bases, leaving 9 bases between the germline ends. The CDR3 is made up of 12 amino acids. Germline V gene lookup returns CDR1 SGHTA and CDR2 FQGNSA. Amplification of TCR alpha and beta CDR3 regions from RNA used iRepertoire nested multiplex PCR. TCRdb processed the multiplex PCR reads anew with MiXCR; each CDR3 protein has one entry. The sample holds 90,000 to 100,000 distinct CDR3 sequences; roughly 37% are singletons and the top ten take roughly two fifths.

This TCR derives from a human donor with low-grade glioma or glioblastoma, undergoing nonglioma brain surgery, or in good health (not recorded which). Sequenced material: glioma tissue, nonneoplastic brain tissue, or PBMCs (not recorded which). The J gene is TRBJ2-5, the V gene TRBV7-2; D ambiguous. This chain's CDR3 is CASSLKRETQYF. The CDR3 DNA follows: TGTGCCAGCAGCCTAAAGAGGGAGACCCAGTACTTC.